These 17 T cell receptor beta chains were all obtained from the same sample, sequenced in a study of OX40 agonist ivuxolimab in advanced cancers. Measured with immunoSEQ multiplex PCR; TCRdb has only the in-frame clones, and not every one. The data contain 100,000 or so clones, roughly 94% of them singletons. The sequenced sample was CD4+ or CD8+ T cells sorted from blood, obtained in a trial of the OX40 agonist ivuxolimab. These receptors originate from an adult with an advanced solid tumor such as melanoma, head and neck, liver or kidney cancer.

This clone showed up just a few times. CDR3 nucleotide sequence: TGTGCCAGCAGCGTAGCGGGCGCAGGGATGGGGAACACTGAAGCTTTCTTT. It translates to CASSVAGAGMGNTEAFF. This chain joins TRBV9 and TRBJ1-1; perhaps TRBD1 as D (5 bases). V was cut by 0 bases and J by 1 base, with 16 bases left in between. The CDR3 has 17 amino acids. CDR1 and CDR2 (germline): SGDLS, YYNGEE.

The V call is TRBV21-1, the J call TRBJ1-2; the table assigns TRBD1, which was not confirmed against the DNA. TRBV21-1 is marked as a pseudogene. The length of the CDR3 is 15 residues. CDR3 DNA: TGTGCCAGCAGCAAAGTTCCGGACAGGAACTATGGCTACACCTTC. Its protein is CASSKVPDRNYGYTF.

CDR3 bases: TGTGCCAGCAGGGGGGGGACAGGGATTGCGAACACTGAAGCTTTCTTT. Its translation is CASRGGTGIANTEAFF. V and J are TRBV2 and TRBJ1-1, with 9 bases aligning to TRBD1. CDR3 length equals 16 residues. Germline assignment: CDR1 SNHLY and CDR2 FYNNEI. The V gene end was trimmed by 6 bases and the J gene end by 1 base; junction bases not matched to a gene: 9. The whole variable domain, filled in from reference TRBV2 and TRBJ1-1, reads EPEVTQTPSHQVTQMGQEVILRCVPISNHLYFYWYRQILGQKVEFLVSFYNNEISEKSEIFDDQFSVERPDGSNFTLKIRSTKLEDSAMYFCASRGGTGIANTEAFFGQGTRLTVV.

V gene TRBV19 combines with J gene TRBJ2-7; D is perhaps TRBD1 (6 bases). Germline V lookup: CDR1 LNHDA, CDR2 SQIVND (reference sequence). V was pared by 3 bases and J by 2 bases, with 14 bases between. CDR3 length: 15 residues. The DNA of the CDR3 is TGTGCCAGTAGTATGTTCAGGGGTGGGACCTACGAGCAGTACTTC. Encoded protein: CASSMFRGGTYEQYF.

This rearrangement joins TRBV28 to TRBJ1-1, with unresolved D. The germline V and J ends were trimmed by 11 bases and 1 base, with 11 bases remaining between them. This CDR3 has 12 amino acids. CDR1 MDHEN and CDR2 SYDVKM come from the germline V gene. In nucleotides, the CDR3 is TGTGCCGCTAAGGGCGGGAACACTGAAGCTTTCTTT. This encodes CAAKGGNTEAFF.

The V gene is TRBV19, the J gene TRBJ2-5, with TRBD1 matching 7 bases. The CDR3 sequence is 15 residues long. CDR1 and CDR2 from the germline V gene are LNHDA and SQIVND (reference sequence). V was pared by 3 bases and J by 8 bases, with 12 bases of the junction left unmatched. In nucleotides, the CDR3 is TGTGCCAGTAGTATTCAGGGAAGGGGGCCGGGAACCCAGTACTTC. It translates to CASSIQGRGPGTQYF.

This chain connects TRBV28 to TRBJ1-5, with D possibly matching TRBD1 (6 bases). Germline values: CDR1 MDHEN, CDR2 SYDVKM. CDR3 size: 14 residues. V was pared by 8 bases and J by 1 base, with 12 bases between. The CDR3 DNA is TGTGCCAGCTCTGGGGACAAAAGCAATCAGCCCCAGCATTTT. Protein: CASSGDKSNQPQHF.

J is TRBJ2-1 and V is TRBV18, with TRBD1 as a possible D gene (5 bases). The CDR3 totals 14 residues. The V gene lost 5 bases and the J gene lost 9 bases, with 17 bases spanning the gap. Germline lookup yields CDR1 KGHSH and CDR2 LQKENI. CDR3 coding DNA: TGTGCCAGCTCATCTAATGACAGTGGTGGTGAGCAGTTCTTC. Amino acids: CASSSNDSGGEQFF.

The rearrangement links TRBV5-1 to TRBJ2-7; D is unclear. Trimming left V 0 bases short and J 0 bases short, with 10 bases between. Germline lookup yields CDR1 SGHRS and CDR2 YFSETQ. The CDR3 sequence is 15 residues long. CDR3 DNA: TGCGCCAGCAGCTTGGATCTGGTTTTCTCCTACGAGCAGTACTTC. The encoded protein is CASSLDLVFSYEQYF. The full variable domain, completed using reference TRBV5-1 and TRBJ2-7, is KAGVTQTPRYLIKTRGQQVTLSCSPISGHRSVSWYQQTPGQGLQFLFEYFSETQRNKGNFPGRFSGRQFSNSRSEMNVSTLELGDSALYLCASSLDLVFSYEQYFGPGTRLTVT.

The chain has TRBV18 and TRBJ1-2; perhaps TRBD1 as D (5 bases). The CDR3 runs to 12 residues. Germline V gene sequence: CDR1 KGHSH, CDR2 LQKENI. Trimming took 1 base from V and 10 from J, leaving 10 bases between them. This CDR3 is CASSPREQVYTF. The CDR3 DNA is TGTGCCAGCTCACCACGAGAACAGGTCTACACCTTC. The complete variable domain, with remaining parts taken from reference TRBV18 and TRBJ1-2, reads NAGVMQNPRHLVRRRGQEARLRCSPMKGHSHVYWYRQLPEEGLKFMVYLQKENIIDESGMPKERFSAEFPKEGPSILRIQQVVRGDSAAYFCASSPREQVYTFGSGTRLTVV.

The genes are TRBV5-4 and TRBJ1-1; D is undetermined. Germline CDR1 is SGHNT and CDR2 is YYREEE (reference sequence). V gave up 1 base and J gave up 6 bases, with 10 bases separating them. The CDR3 spans 13 residues. The CDR3 is CASSLRGPSEAFF. Written as DNA, the CDR3 is TGTGCCAGCAGCTTGCGCGGTCCCTCTGAAGCTTTCTTT.

This chain uses TRBV9 with TRBJ2-5, with 8 bases lining up with TRBD2. Germline CDR1 reads SGDLS; CDR2 reads YYNGEE. V gave up 0 bases and J gave up 5 bases; unmatched junction bases: 12. This CDR3 has 17 residues. CDR3 sequence: CASSVAPLAGGRETQYF. CDR3 nucleotides: TGTGCCAGCAGCGTAGCCCCCCTGGCGGGAGGTCGGGAGACCCAGTACTTC. The full variable domain, completed using reference TRBV9 and TRBJ2-5, is DSGVTQTPKHLITATGQRVTLRCSPRSGDLSVYWYQQSLDQGLQFLIQYYNGEERAKGNILERFSAQQFPDLHSELNLSSLELGDSALYFCASSVAPLAGGRETQYFGPGTRLLVL.

Turning to this clone: Germline and junction disagree at one end, which may indicate a read error. This chain connects TRBV11-2 to TRBJ2-7; D tentatively fits TRBD1 or TRBD2 (5 bases each). This CDR3 has 14 residues. CDR1 SGHAT and CDR2 FQNNGV come from the germline V gene. The CDR3, as DNA: TGTGCCAGCAGCATCAGCAGAGGGGATCTCGAGCGGTACTTC. Its translation: CASSISRGDLERYF.

This chain links TRBV6-5 with TRBJ1-1, with TRBD1 identical over 7 bases. V gave up 1 base and J gave up 10 bases; unmatched junction bases: 9. The germline CDR1 and CDR2 sequences are MNHEY and SVGAGI. The CDR3 totals 14 residues. CDR3 coding DNA: TGTGCCAGCAGTTACTTGGGGACAGCCGGGGGAGCTTTCTTT. This gives the protein CASSYLGTAGGAFF.

The V call is TRBV7-2, the J call TRBJ1-5; no definite D call. There are 14 residues in the CDR3. The germline V gene encodes CDR1 SGHTA and CDR2 FQGNSA. Trimming removed 3 bases from V and 3 bases from J, with 9 bases in between. This chain's CDR3 is CASSFRQFNQPQHF. The CDR3 DNA follows: TGTGCCAGCAGCTTTCGGCAGTTCAATCAGCCCCAGCATTTT.

The chain carries TRBV1 and TRBJ2-4. TRBV1 is a pseudogene locus. CDR3 length equals 15 residues. CDR3 in DNA: TGCACCAGCATTCCGGGGGCCGGGGCCAAAAACATTCAGTACTTC. This codes for CTSIPGAGAKNIQYF.

The rearrangement joins TRBV7-9 to TRBJ1-1, with no clear D. The V gene lost 5 bases and the J gene lost 4 bases, with 17 bases spanning the gap. The germline gives CDR1 SEHNR, CDR2 FQNEAQ (reference sequence). The CDR3 covers 15 residues. The CDR3 spells CASSLTGGIVTEAFF. Here the CDR3 DNA reads TGTGCCAGCAGCCTTACGGGTGGTATTGTCACTGAAGCTTTCTTT.